The text below deals with one T cell receptor (beta chain). Its antigen remains unidentified. Primed by a sample-barcoded 5' primer and a J-beta primer mix, a second PCR proceeded for 7 to 11 cycles. TCRdb re-derived calls from the 5' RACE reads in MiXCR, one entry per CDR3 protein. The sample lists roughly 560,000 distinct CDR3 sequences; 24% were seen once. This entry comes from a study of blood T cells in healthy people across ages. The germline V gene encodes CDR1 LGHNA and CDR2 YSLEER. The CDR3 is 15 amino acids. Study-wide results and limits: Since the PBMCs were unsorted, naive and antigen-experienced cells could not be conclusively compared.

These records were also assigned to another study, of T cells of mothers and their children. That paper states: Thymic selection molds TCR recombination products alike in related and unrelated pairs.

The sample comprised blood. The receptor's source is a boy younger than 18 in good health. The V call is TRBV4-3, the J call TRBJ2-5, with D maybe TRBD1 (6 bases). The J call is in doubt because the DNA end fits TRBJ2-1 better. In nucleotides, the CDR3 is TGCGCCAGCAGCCAGGCAGAGGGACACCTCAATGAGCAGTTCTTC. This translates into CASSQAEGHLNEQFF.